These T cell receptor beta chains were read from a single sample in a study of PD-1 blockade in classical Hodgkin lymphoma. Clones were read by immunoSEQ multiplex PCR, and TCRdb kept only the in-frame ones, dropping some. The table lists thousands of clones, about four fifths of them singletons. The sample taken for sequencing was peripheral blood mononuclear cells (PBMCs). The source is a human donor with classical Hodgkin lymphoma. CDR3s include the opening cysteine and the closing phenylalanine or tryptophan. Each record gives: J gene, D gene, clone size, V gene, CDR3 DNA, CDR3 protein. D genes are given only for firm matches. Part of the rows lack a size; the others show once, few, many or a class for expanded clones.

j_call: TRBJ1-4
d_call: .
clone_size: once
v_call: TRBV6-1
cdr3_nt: TGTGCCAGCAAAACAGAGAGAAATGAAAAACTGTTTTTT
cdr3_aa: CASKTERNEKLFF

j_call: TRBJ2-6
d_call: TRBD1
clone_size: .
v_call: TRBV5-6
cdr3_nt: TGTGCCAGCAGCTTAGGGACAGGACACTACTCTGGGGCCAACGTCCTGACTTTC
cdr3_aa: CASSLGTGHYSGANVLTF

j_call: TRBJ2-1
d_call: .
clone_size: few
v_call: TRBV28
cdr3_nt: TGTGCCATCCAGGTACCATCCTACAATGAGCAGTTCTTC
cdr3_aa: CAIQVPSYNEQFF

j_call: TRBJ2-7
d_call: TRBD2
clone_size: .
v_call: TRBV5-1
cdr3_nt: TGCGCCAGCAGCTTGGGTGGGAGGGGAAACGCGGTCCCGGTGAACGAGCAGTACTTC
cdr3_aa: CASSLGGRGNAVPVNEQYF

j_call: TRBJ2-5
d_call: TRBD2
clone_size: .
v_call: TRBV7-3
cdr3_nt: TGTGCCAGCAGTCCCTCGGCAAGCGGGGGGACCCAGTACTTC
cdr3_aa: CASSPSASGGTQYF

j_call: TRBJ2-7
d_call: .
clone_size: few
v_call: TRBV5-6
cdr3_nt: TGTGCCAGCACCCAACAGGGAGCCGGCTACGAGCAGTACTTC
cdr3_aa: CASTQQGAGYEQYF

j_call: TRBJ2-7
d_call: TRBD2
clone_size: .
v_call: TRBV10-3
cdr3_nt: TGTGCTCGCTGGGCCAGCGGGAGGCAGGAAGAGCAGTACTTC
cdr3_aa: CARWASGRQEEQYF

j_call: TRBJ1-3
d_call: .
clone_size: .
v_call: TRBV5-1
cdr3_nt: TGCGCCAGCAGACGTGAGGTTGGGGATAAGGGAAACACCATATATTTT
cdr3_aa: CASRREVGDKGNTIYF

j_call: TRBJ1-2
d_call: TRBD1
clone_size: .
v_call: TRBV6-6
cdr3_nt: TGTGCCAGCAGTAGGGACAGGGAAGGGGGCTACACCTTC
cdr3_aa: CASSRDREGGYTF

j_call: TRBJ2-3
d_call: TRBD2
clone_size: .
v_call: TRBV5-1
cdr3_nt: TGCGCCAGCAGCTTGTCCAGCGGGAGCATGACAGATACGCAGTATTTT
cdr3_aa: CASSLSSGSMTDTQYF

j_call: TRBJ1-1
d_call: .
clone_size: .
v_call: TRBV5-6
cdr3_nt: TGTGCCAGCAGCCTGGGAGGGGGGAACACTGAAGCTTTCTTT
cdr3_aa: CASSLGGGNTEAFF

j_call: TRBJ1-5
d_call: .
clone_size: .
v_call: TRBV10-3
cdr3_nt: TGTGCCATCAGTGAGTACGGGGGTCATCAGCCCCAGCATTTT
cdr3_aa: CAISEYGGHQPQHF

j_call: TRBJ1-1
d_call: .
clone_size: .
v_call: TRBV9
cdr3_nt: TGTGCCAGCAGCGTAGAGGGGGAAGAAGCTTTCTTT
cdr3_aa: CASSVEGEEAFF

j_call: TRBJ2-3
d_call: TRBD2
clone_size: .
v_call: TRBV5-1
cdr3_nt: TGCGCCAGCAGCCCCGCGGGGGTCCTCACAGATACGCAGTATTTT
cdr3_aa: CASSPAGVLTDTQYF

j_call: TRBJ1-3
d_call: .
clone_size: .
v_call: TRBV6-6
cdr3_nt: TGTGCCAGCAGTTACGGGGACTGGACCTCTGGAAACACCATATATTTT
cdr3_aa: CASSYGDWTSGNTIYF

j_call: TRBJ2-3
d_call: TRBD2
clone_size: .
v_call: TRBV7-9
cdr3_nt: TGTGCCAGCAGCTTCCTAGCGGGAGGGCTAGATACGCAGTATTTT
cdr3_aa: CASSFLAGGLDTQYF

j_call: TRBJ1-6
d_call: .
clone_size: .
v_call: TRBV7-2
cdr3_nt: TGTGCCAGCAGCTTTCCAGGGGTTCGCAATTCACCCCTCCACTTT
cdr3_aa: CASSFPGVRNSPLHF

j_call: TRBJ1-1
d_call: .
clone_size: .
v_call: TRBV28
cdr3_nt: TGTGCCAGCAGTTCCCCCGGGGCGATTAAACAAGCTTTCTTT
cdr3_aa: CASSSPGAIKQAFF

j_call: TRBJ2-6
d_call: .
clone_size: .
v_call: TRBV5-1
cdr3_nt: TGCGCCAGCAGCTTGGTGGGGCCTGGGGCCAACGTCCTGACTTTC
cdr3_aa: CASSLVGPGANVLTF

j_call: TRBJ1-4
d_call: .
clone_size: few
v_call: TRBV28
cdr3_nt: TGTGCCAGCAGTTCTGACAGAAAACCTAATGAAAAACTGTTTTTT
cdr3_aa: CASSSDRKPNEKLFF